This is a list of T cell receptor beta chains from one sample in a study of blood T cell repertoires in COVID-19. TCRdb keeps only in-frame clones here, not all; method: immunoSEQ multiplex PCR. The sample has over 10,000 clones, roughly 90% seen once. Input material: peripheral blood. The receptors come from a human donor in a cohort sampled during active COVID-19. Both conserved end residues are part of each CDR3. D genes are given only for firm matches. Clone size is stated in some rows and not others, as once, few, many or a class when expanded.

>TRBJ1-6|TRBV6-1|-|few
TGTGCCAGCAGTGAGGTACAGAATAATTCACCCCTCCACTTT
CASSEVQNNSPLHF
>TRBJ2-3|TRBV9|TRBD2|-
TGTGCCAGCAGCGTGAGCGGGGGGGCAAGCACAGATACGCAGTATTTT
CASSVSGGASTDTQYF
>TRBJ1-3|TRBV4-3|-|-
TGCGCCAGCAGCCAAGTTGCGGGGGGACTCTCTGGAAACACCATATATTTT
CASSQVAGGLSGNTIYF
>TRBJ1-2|TRBV30|TRBD1|-
TGTGCCTGGAGCGAGGGCAGGGGGTATGGCTACACCTTC
CAWSEGRGYGYTF
>TRBJ2-1|TRBV19|TRBD2|-
TGTGCCAGTAGTTCTAGCGGGAGGACATTCGATGAGCAGTTCTTC
CASSSSGRTFDEQFF
>TRBJ2-2|TRBV28|-|-
TGTGCCAGCAGGCGACTTAACACCGGGGAGCTGTTTTTT
CASRRLNTGELFF
>TRBJ2-5|TRBV15|TRBD2|-
TGTGCCACCAGCCTTGCTACAGCGGGAGAAGAGACCCAGTACTTC
CATSLATAGEETQYF
>TRBJ1-2|TRBV5-1|-|-
TGCGCCAGCAGCTTGGTCGGGACACCCTATGGCTACACCTTC
CASSLVGTPYGYTF
>TRBJ1-2|TRBV19|-|-
TGTGCCAGTACTCTCACCCGGGGGGCAAGCGATGGCTACACCTTC
CASTLTRGASDGYTF
>TRBJ2-7|TRBV7-2|TRBD2|-
TGTGCCAGCAGCTTTATCGCGGGGGGGCCTCAAGAGCAGTACTTC
CASSFIAGGPQEQYF
>TRBJ1-2|TRBV2|TRBD1|-
TGTGCCAGCAGCGTGTGGCAGGGGGTAAATGGCTACACCTTC
CASSVWQGVNGYTF
>TRBJ2-3|TRBV5-1|TRBD2|-
TGCGCCAGCAGCTTGGACGGCGGGAGAACAGATACGCAGTATTTT
CASSLDGGRTDTQYF
>TRBJ1-6|TRBV2|-|-
TGTGCCAGCGCACAGGCTCTTTGGAATTCACCCCTCCACTTT
CASAQALWNSPLHF
>TRBJ2-1|TRBV6-5|TRBD2|-
TGTGCCAGCAGACCCGGTCTAGCGGGGACTTATGAGCAGTTCTTC
CASRPGLAGTYEQFF
>TRBJ2-7|TRBV9|TRBD1|-
TGTGCCAGCAGCGGGGGACAGGGCCGCTACGAGCAGTACTTC
CASSGGQGRYEQYF
>TRBJ2-2|TRBV7-9|-|-
TGTGCCAGCAGCTTACAGGGCAGCACCGGGGAGCTGTTTTTT
CASSLQGSTGELFF
>TRBJ2-7|TRBV24-1|-|-
TGTGCCACCAGTGAGACCGCGACAGGCGCTATCGAGCAGTACTTC
CATSETATGAIEQYF
>TRBJ2-2|TRBV6-5|TRBD2|-
TGTGCCAGCACTCCGGGGGGGGCCGGGGAGCTGTTTTTT
CASTPGGAGELFF
>TRBJ2-5|TRBV20-1|-|-
TGCAGTGCCGGGGAGACCCAGTACTTC
CSAGETQYF
>TRBJ1-4|TRBV4-1|-|-
TGCGCCAGCAGCCCCGAATCGAAAGTGAGCGGAAAACTGTTTTTT
CASSPESKVSGKLFF
>TRBJ2-1|TRBV9|-|-
TGTGCCAGCAGCGTAGCGGGCAATGAGCAGTTCTTC
CASSVAGNEQFF
>TRBJ1-3|TRBV11-3|TRBD1|-
TGTGCCAGCAGCCACGGACAGGGGGCCTTGAACTCTGGAAACACCATATATTTT
CASSHGQGALNSGNTIYF
>TRBJ1-4|TRBV19|-|-
TGTGCCAGTAGTATAGGGTCAGGGCGTGAAAAACTGTTTTTT
CASSIGSGREKLFF
>TRBJ1-5|TRBV4-2|-|-
TGTGCCAGCAGCCAAGATGGAGGGGAAACTCAGCCCCAGCATTTT
CASSQDGGETQPQHF
>TRBJ2-1|TRBV5-1|-|-
TGCGCCAGCAGCTCTACCGGGAGAGTAAACAATGAGCAGTTCTTC
CASSSTGRVNNEQFF
>TRBJ1-5|TRBV9|-|-
TGTGCCAGCAGCCCCGGGGGGGGCCATCAGCCCCAGCATTTT
CASSPGGGHQPQHF
>TRBJ2-4|TRBV2|TRBD1|-
TGTGCCAGCAGCTTACAGGGGGCCTTCTCCAAAAACATTCAGTACTTC
CASSLQGAFSKNIQYF
>TRBJ2-1|TRBV28|-|-
TGTGCCAGCAGTTTTAGCGGGACAGGGTTTAGGAATGAGCAGTTCTTC
CASSFSGTGFRNEQFF
>TRBJ1-1|TRBV19|-|-
TGTGCCAGTAGTCCCCAAGGACAGTTTGGAGAAGCTTTCTTT
CASSPQGQFGEAFF
>TRBJ2-3|TRBV5-8|TRBD1|-
TGTGCCAGCAGCTTGGGGGACAGATACACAGATACGCAGTATTTT
CASSLGDRYTDTQYF
>TRBJ1-4|TRBV3-1/TRBV3-2|TRBD1|once
TGTGCCAGCAGCCAAGTCGTAGGACAGGGTAATGAAAAACTGTTTTTT
CASSQVVGQGNEKLFF
>TRBJ2-7|TRBV4-1|-|-
TGCGCCAGCAGCCAAGATCACAGGGGAGGTCGGAATTACGAGCAGTACTTC
CASSQDHRGGRNYEQYF
>TRBJ2-1|TRBV6-1|TRBD1|-
TGTGCCAGCAGTGTATACCACGGGACAGGGGCCTACAATGAGCAGTTCTTC
CASSVYHGTGAYNEQFF
>TRBJ2-3|TRBV10-2|-|few
TGCGCCAGCAGTGAGTCCCCCGTAAGCACAGATACGCAGTATTTT
CASSESPVSTDTQYF
>TRBJ2-1|TRBV5-1|-|-
TGCGCCAGCAGCTTGGACGGGGGGCCGCACAATGAGCAGTTCTTC
CASSLDGGPHNEQFF
>TRBJ2-7|TRBV5-1|TRBD1|once
TGCGCCAGCAGCTTGGGAACCGGGACAGGCTTATTCTACGAGCAGTACTTC
CASSLGTGTGLFYEQYF
>TRBJ2-7|TRBV28|-|-
TGTGCCAGCAGAAGGCAGGGGCTTTCCTACGAGCAGTACTTC
CASRRQGLSYEQYF